This T cell receptor (beta chain) was obtained from a study of cytotoxic CD8 clonotypes in ibrutinib-treated CLL. Across the whole study: After median roughly 70 months, about 14 stayed in remission, around twelve progressed; responses roughly 25 partial, 2 complete. Study-level results: Pretreatment clonality was elevated relative to age-matched healthy donors and paralleled circulating CD8+ T-cell counts.

This clone was detected a few times. Antigen specificity is unknown. The table came from immunoSEQ multiplex PCR; TCRdb's copy has only in-frame clones and leaves some out. The data show more than 300,000 clones, with roughly 80% seen just once and roughly 7% held by the top ten. J was trimmed by 5 bases and V by 3 bases; bases with no gene match: 12. Germline values: CDR1 MGHRA, CDR2 YSYEKL. The CDR3 runs 17 residues. The chain carries TRBV4-1 and TRBJ2-2; the match to TRBD2 covers 7 bases. Specimen: PBMCs, collected before ibrutinib treatment. The receptor comes from a human donor with chronic lymphocytic leukemia. The CDR3 protein is CASSHFQDAGATGELFF. CDR3 DNA sequence: TGCGCCAGCAGCCACTTCCAGGATGCGGGAGCTACCGGGGAGCTGTTTTTT.